The clone carrying this T cell receptor beta chain was seen only a few times. The entry originates in a study of cytomegalovirus exposure and HLA in healthy donors. The CDR3 spans 17 residues. V was trimmed by 1 base and J by 1 base, leaving 19 bases between them. CDR1 and CDR2 from the germline V gene are GTSNPN and SVGIG (reference sequence). PCR was performed using 60 Vbeta and 13 Jbeta primers. The method was immunoSEQ multiplex PCR; TCRdb's version includes in-frame clones alone and lacks a portion of them. Among 55,000 to 70,000 clones, about 60% were seen once, and the ten largest hold about 2.9%.

The chain recombines TRBV30 with TRBJ1-1; a weak D match, TRBD1 (6 bases). Sequencing input: PBMCs. This sequence was found in a woman in her 50s in good health and CMV-seronegative. CDR3 region: CAWSETGFGGANTEAFF. The DNA of the CDR3 is TGTGCCTGGAGTGAAACAGGGTTTGGGGGTGCGAACACTGAAGCTTTCTTT.